The 2 T cell receptor beta chains given below trace back to one sample, sequenced in a study of blood T cell repertoires in COVID-19. Assay used: immunoSEQ multiplex PCR; TCRdb lists only in-frame clones, some missing. The sample lists around 80,000 clones, about 88% occurring once. The sample consisted of peripheral blood. These receptors were collected from a human donor in a cohort sampled during active COVID-19.

This clone has just a few counts. The chain links TRBV27 to TRBJ1-5; D is unresolved. V lost 5 bases, J lost 2 bases, and 16 bases lay in between. Germline CDR1 is MNHEY and CDR2 is SMNVEV (reference sequence). There are 16 residues in the CDR3. CDR3 loop: CASSTYGIAGNQPQHF. The CDR3 DNA sequence: TGTGCCAGCAGTACCTACGGGATTGCTGGCAATCAGCCCCAGCATTTT.

The chain is built from TRBV24-1 and TRBJ2-2, with D perhaps TRBD2 (5 bases). CDR3 size: 12 residues. Looked up from germline, CDR1 is KGHDR and CDR2 is SFDVKD. V lost 5 bases, J lost 8 bases, and 8 bases lay in between. DNA for the CDR3: TGTGCCACCAGTGCGGTAGCGGGGGAGCTGTTTTTT. Translated, it gives CATSAVAGELFF.